A selection of T cell receptor beta chains follows, all from one sample in a study of spatial heterogeneity in lung cancer. TCRdb recomputed calls from the 5' RACE reads with MiXCR, one row per CDR3 protein. The table records tens of thousands of distinct CDR3 sequences, roughly 12% of them present only once. The material sequenced was PBMCs, taken at surgery. These receptors all come from a male donor with early-stage non-small cell lung cancer. Each CDR3 is given with its conserved first and last residue. A D gene is named only where the DNA matches it firmly. Clone size is stated in some rows and not others, as once, few, many or a class when expanded.

d_gene	v_gene	j_gene	abundance	CDR3aa	CDR3nt
NA	TRBV24-1	TRBJ2-1	NA	CATSDLGRRDEQFF	TGTGCCACCAGTGATTTGGGACGGAGGGATGAGCAGTTCTTC
TRBD1	TRBV3-1	TRBJ2-7	few	CASSQAGTEMFPYEQYF	TGTGCCAGCAGCCAAGCCGGGACAGAGATGTTCCCCTACGAGCAGTACTTC
NA	TRBV30	TRBJ1-1	many	CAWSAPSTRNTEAFF	TGTGCCTGGAGTGCCCCATCGACAAGGAACACTGAAGCTTTCTTT
TRBD1	TRBV30	TRBJ1-2	few	CAWSRDRGFNGYTF	TGTGCCTGGAGTCGGGACAGGGGGTTTAATGGCTACACCTTC
TRBD2	TRBV7-2	TRBJ2-3	medium-sized	CASSGTSGGSTQFTDTQYF	TGTGCCAGCAGCGGGACTAGCGGGGGCTCCACCCAATTCACAGATACGCAGTATTTT
TRBD2	TRBV2	TRBJ2-3	NA	CASSLGLAADTQYF	TGTGCCAGCTCTCTTGGACTAGCGGCAGATACGCAGTATTTT
TRBD1	TRBV12-3/TRBV12-4	TRBJ2-7	few	CASSHPGQGSYEQYF	TGTGCCAGCAGTCATCCGGGACAGGGGTCCTACGAGCAGTACTTC
NA	TRBV7-8	TRBJ1-4	few	CASSPGAAINEKLFF	TGTGCCAGCAGCCCTGGAGCAGCCATAAATGAAAAACTGTTTTTT
TRBD1	TRBV11-2	TRBJ2-1	NA	CASSGTAFSYNEQFF	TGTGCCAGCAGCGGGACAGCATTCTCCTACAATGAGCAGTTCTTC
NA	TRBV28	TRBJ2-3	few	CASRSEGSVTDTQYF	TGTGCCAGCAGATCCGAGGGGTCTGTCACAGATACGCAGTATTTT
NA	TRBV7-8	TRBJ1-4	many	CASSSGLGEKLFF	TGTGCCAGCAGCTCCGGTCTCGGTGAAAAACTGTTTTTT
NA	TRBV29-1	TRBJ1-1	few	CSVEGGEMNTEAFF	TGCAGCGTTGAAGGGGGGGAAATGAACACTGAAGCTTTCTTT
TRBD1	TRBV19	TRBJ1-5	few	CASSVTGGNQPQHF	TGTGCCAGTAGTGTTACAGGGGGCAATCAGCCCCAGCATTTT
TRBD2	TRBV27	TRBJ2-1	NA	CASSAPPSGDNEQFF	TGTGCCAGCAGTGCCCCTCCTAGCGGAGACAATGAGCAGTTCTTC
NA	TRBV7-9	TRBJ2-7	NA	CASSVSGGDYEQYF	TGTGCCAGCAGTGTCAGCGGAGGAGATTACGAGCAGTACTTC
NA	TRBV6-5	TRBJ1-1	NA	CATARRADTEAFF	TGTGCCACCGCCAGGAGGGCCGACACTGAAGCTTTCTTT
NA	TRBV29-1	TRBJ2-2	NA	CSVDGYTGELFF	TGCAGCGTTGACGGTTACACCGGGGAGCTGTTTTTT
TRBD2	TRBV2	TRBJ2-1	NA	CASTNGAGVVDEQFF	TGTGCCAGCACCAATGGGGCGGGAGTCGTCGATGAGCAGTTCTTC
TRBD2	TRBV2	TRBJ2-3	NA	CASSETSGGTDTQYF	TGTGCCAGCAGTGAAACTAGCGGGGGCACAGATACGCAGTATTTT
NA	TRBV10-2	TRBJ2-7	few	CASSESRRSYEQYF	TGCGCCAGCAGTGAGTCGAGACGGTCCTACGAGCAGTACTTC
NA	TRBV20-1	TRBJ2-1	NA	CSAEGHTPRDQFF	TGCAGTGCGGAGGGACACACCCCTAGAGACCAGTTCTTC
TRBD2	TRBV10-3	TRBJ2-3	few	CAITGTSGRGNTQYF	TGTGCCATCACCGGGACTAGCGGGAGGGGAAATACGCAGTATTTT
NA	TRBV5-1	TRBJ2-1	many	CASSWVGDNEQFF	TGCGCCAGCAGCTGGGTCGGGGACAATGAGCAGTTCTTC
NA	TRBV15	TRBJ2-2	many	CATSRAGALNTGELFF	TGTGCCACCAGCAGAGCAGGGGCCCTAAACACCGGGGAGCTGTTTTTT
TRBD1	TRBV11-2	TRBJ2-3	few	CASSFRQGRDTQYF	TGTGCCAGCAGCTTCAGACAGGGGAGGGATACGCAGTATTTT
TRBD1	TRBV5-1	TRBJ2-3	NA	CASSYRQGADTQYF	TGCGCCAGCAGCTATCGACAGGGTGCAGATACGCAGTATTTT
TRBD2	TRBV29-1	TRBJ2-7	many	CSVVGRASYEQYF	TGCAGCGTTGTAGGGAGGGCCTCCTACGAGCAGTACTTC
TRBD2	TRBV12-5	TRBJ2-3	few	CASGSSGSNTQYF	TGTGCTAGTGGTTCTAGCGGGTCGAATACGCAGTATTTT
TRBD2	TRBV9	TRBJ2-5	few	CASSFGTSGETQYF	TGTGCCAGCAGCTTCGGGACTAGCGGGGAGACCCAGTACTTC
TRBD1	TRBV18	TRBJ1-4	NA	CASSSENRGFNEKLFF	TGTGCCAGCTCATCGGAAAACAGGGGGTTTAATGAAAAACTGTTTTTT
TRBD1	TRBV10-2	TRBJ1-5	many	CATFSGTGGPQHF	TGCGCCACCTTCTCCGGGACAGGGGGGCCCCAGCATTTT
NA	TRBV14	TRBJ2-6	few	CASSQDSGGRISGANVLTF	TGTGCCAGCAGCCAAGATAGTGGCGGACGGATCTCTGGGGCCAACGTCCTGACTTTC
TRBD1	TRBV9	TRBJ2-7	NA	CASSVAAGGYGEQYF	TGTGCCAGCAGCGTAGCTGCAGGGGGCTATGGGGAGCAGTACTTC
TRBD1	TRBV9	TRBJ1-4	NA	CASSAGTGGEEKLFF	TGTGCCAGCAGCGCCGGGACAGGGGGCGAAGAAAAACTGTTTTTT
TRBD1	TRBV20-1	TRBJ2-7	few	CSASRTGGFYEQYF	TGCAGTGCTAGTAGGACAGGGGGTTTCTACGAGCAGTACTTC
NA	TRBV5-1	TRBJ1-1	few	CASIQPGQSNTEAFF	TGCGCCAGCATCCAACCGGGACAATCGAACACTGAAGCTTTCTTT
TRBD1	TRBV24-1	TRBJ1-1	NA	CATSDSYAGDRSEAFF	TGTGCCACCAGTGATTCCTACGCCGGGGACAGGTCTGAAGCTTTCTTT
TRBD2	TRBV4-1	TRBJ2-7	NA	CASSQGASGYEQYF	TGCGCCAGCAGCCAAGGTGCTAGCGGGTACGAGCAGTACTTC